These T cell receptor beta chains were read from a single sample in a study of T cells after yellow fever vaccination. TCRdb recomputed calls from the 5' RACE reads with MiXCR, one row per CDR3 protein. The data hold tens of thousands of distinct CDR3 sequences, with around 7% observed a single time. The sample in question was CD8+ T cells sorted from PBMCs, obtained on the day of the yellow fever booster vaccination. The origin of the receptors is a man under 40 who received the YFV17D yellow fever vaccine. CDR3s include the opening cysteine and the closing phenylalanine or tryptophan. The D gene is left open where the match is weak. Clone sizes are given selectively: once, few, many, or a class where the clone is expanded.

few TRBJ2-3 TRBV25-1 TRBD2 TGTGCCAGCAGTGGCAAGCGGGGAACCACAGATACGCAGTATTTT CASSGKRGTTDTQYF
. TRBJ1-1 TRBV12-3/TRBV12-4 . TGTGCCAGCAGTTTTCGCAGTTTGAACACTGAAGCTTTCTTT CASSFRSLNTEAFF
. TRBJ2-7 TRBV29-1 . TGCAGCGTTGAAGCCGGGACAACCTACGAGCAGTACTTC CSVEAGTTYEQYF
many TRBJ2-3 TRBV5-1 . TGCGCCAGCAGCTTTGCGGACACCCCCGCAGATACGCAGTATTTT CASSFADTPADTQYF
few TRBJ2-6 TRBV7-8 . TGTGCCAGCAGCACCCGGGTGGGGTTTGGGGCCAACGTCCTGACTTTC CASSTRVGFGANVLTF
few TRBJ2-1 TRBV6-2/TRBV6-3 . TGTGCCTGCTCGCTGACGGACTTCTCCTACAATGAGCAGTTCTTC CACSLTDFSYNEQFF
. TRBJ2-5 TRBV6-5 TRBD2 TGTGCCAGCAGTTACCTCTTAAGCGGGATGGAGACCCAGTACTTC CASSYLLSGMETQYF
few TRBJ2-1 TRBV29-1 TRBD2 TGCAGCGTTGGGGGGGTGACTAGCGGGGCCATCCCCTACAATGAGCAGTTCTTC CSVGGVTSGAIPYNEQFF
. TRBJ2-7 TRBV5-6 . TGTGCCAGCAGCTTGTCTCAGGGAATTGGCCATACCCCCTACGAGCAGTACTTC CASSLSQGIGHTPYEQYF
few TRBJ2-5 TRBV7-9 . TGTGCCAACTCAGGAGAGACCCAGTACTTC CANSGETQYF
. TRBJ2-1 TRBV6-2/TRBV6-3 . TGTGCCAGCACTAGTGTACATGAGCAGTTCTTC CASTSVHEQFF
. TRBJ1-2 TRBV20-1 . TGCAGTGCTAGAAAACGAAAGATGCTCGAGGGCTACACCTTC CSARKRKMLEGYTF
few TRBJ1-5 TRBV29-1 TRBD1 TGCAGCGCCCGGGGTACAGGGGTTGCGTCTACCCAGCATTTT CSARGTGVASTQHF
. TRBJ1-2 TRBV4-3 TRBD1 TGCGCCAGCAGCCCCGGGACAGGGTACGTCTATGGCTACACCTTC CASSPGTGYVYGYTF
few TRBJ2-3 TRBV27 . TGTGCCAGCAGTTTATCCGCGACTAGTGGGGGCACAGATACGCAGTATTTT CASSLSATSGGTDTQYF
few TRBJ2-7 TRBV29-1 TRBD2 TGCAGCGTTGAGGGCCTAGCGGGAGACTGGGAGCAGTACTTC CSVEGLAGDWEQYF
few TRBJ2-6 TRBV12-3/TRBV12-4 . TGTGCCAGCAGTTGGACAATAGACTCTGGGGCCAACGTCCTGACTTTC CASSWTIDSGANVLTF
. TRBJ1-2 TRBV20-1 . TGCAGTGCTAGAGAGGTAGAGTCGGGGTTCTATGGCTACACCTTC CSAREVESGFYGYTF